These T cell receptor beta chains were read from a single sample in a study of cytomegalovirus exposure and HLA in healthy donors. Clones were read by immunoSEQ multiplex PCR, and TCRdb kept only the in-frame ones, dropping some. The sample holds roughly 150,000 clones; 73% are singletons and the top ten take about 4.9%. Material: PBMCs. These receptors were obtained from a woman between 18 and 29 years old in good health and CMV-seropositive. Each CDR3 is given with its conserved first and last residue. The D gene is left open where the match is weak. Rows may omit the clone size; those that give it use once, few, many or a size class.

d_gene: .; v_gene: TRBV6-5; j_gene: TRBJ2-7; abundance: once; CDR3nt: TGTGCCAGCAGCCCTGGGAGTTTCCTCTACGAGCAGTACTTC; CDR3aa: CASSPGSFLYEQYF
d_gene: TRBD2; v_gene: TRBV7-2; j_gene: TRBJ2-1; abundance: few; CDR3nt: TGTGCCAGCAGCTTAGCGCTAACTAGCGGGGGAATAAATGAGCAGTTCTTC; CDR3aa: CASSLALTSGGINEQFF
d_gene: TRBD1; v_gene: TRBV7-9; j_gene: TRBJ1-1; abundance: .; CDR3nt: TGTGCCAGCAGCTTCCCCCCAGGGGGCTTCGCGAACACTGAAGCTTTCTTT; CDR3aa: CASSFPPGGFANTEAFF
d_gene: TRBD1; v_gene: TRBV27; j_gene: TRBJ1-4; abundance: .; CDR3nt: TGTGCCAGCAGTTCACCAGGACAGGGGACAACTAATGAAAAACTGTTTTTT; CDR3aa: CASSSPGQGTTNEKLFF
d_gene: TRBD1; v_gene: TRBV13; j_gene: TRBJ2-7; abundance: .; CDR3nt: TGTGCCAGCAGCTTAACCCGCACAGGGGGGCCGGGGGAGCAGTACTTC; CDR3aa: CASSLTRTGGPGEQYF
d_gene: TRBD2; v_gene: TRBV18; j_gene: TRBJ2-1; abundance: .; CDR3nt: TGTGCCAGCTCACCGTTCCTCGACACTAGCGGGGGGATGACCAACAATGAGCAGTTCTTC; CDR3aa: CASSPFLDTSGGMTNNEQFF
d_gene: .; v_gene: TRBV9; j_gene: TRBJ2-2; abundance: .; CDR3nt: TGTGCCAGCAGCGTTTCAGGGGACACCGGGGAGCTGTTTTTT; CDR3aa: CASSVSGDTGELFF
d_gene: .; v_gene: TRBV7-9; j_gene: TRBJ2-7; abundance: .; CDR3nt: TGTGCCAGCAGCTCGGGGGATAGGCAGTACTTC; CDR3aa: CASSSGDRQYF
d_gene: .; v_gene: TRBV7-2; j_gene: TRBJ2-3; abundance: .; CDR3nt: TGTGCCAGCAGCTTAGTACAGGGATCAGATACGCAGTATTTT; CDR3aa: CASSLVQGSDTQYF
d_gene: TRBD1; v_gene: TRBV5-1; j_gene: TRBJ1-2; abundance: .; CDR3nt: TGCGCCAGCAGCTGGGACAGGGACTATGGCTACACCTTC; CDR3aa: CASSWDRDYGYTF
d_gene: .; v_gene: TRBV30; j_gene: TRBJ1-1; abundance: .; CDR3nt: TGTGCCTGGAGTGGGAGGCCGGACAGCCTATTT; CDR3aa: CAWSGRPDSLF
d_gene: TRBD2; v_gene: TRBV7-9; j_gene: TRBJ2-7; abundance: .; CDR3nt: TGTGCCAGCAGCTTAATTGGCGGGGGGTCCTACGAGCAGTACTTC; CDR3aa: CASSLIGGGSYEQYF
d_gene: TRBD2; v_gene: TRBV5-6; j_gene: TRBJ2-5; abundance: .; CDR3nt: TGTGCCAGCAGCCAAGGACTAGCTTCCCTTACGGCCCAGTACTTC; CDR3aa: CASSQGLASLTAQYF
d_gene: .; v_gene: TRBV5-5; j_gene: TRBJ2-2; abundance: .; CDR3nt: TGTGCCAGCAGCCACCCGGCCGGGGAGCTGTTTTTT; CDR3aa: CASSHPAGELFF
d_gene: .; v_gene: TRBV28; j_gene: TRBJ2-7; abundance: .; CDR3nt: TGTGCCAGCAGCACAGGGTTGCAAGGGTACGAGCAGTACTTC; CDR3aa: CASSTGLQGYEQYF
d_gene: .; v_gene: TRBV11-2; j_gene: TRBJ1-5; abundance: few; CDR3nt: TGTGCCAGCAGCTTAGAGGGGCAGATCAATCAGCCCCAGCATTTT; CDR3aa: CASSLEGQINQPQHF
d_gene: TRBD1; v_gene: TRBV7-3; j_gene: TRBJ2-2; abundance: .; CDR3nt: TGTGCCAGCAGCACCCCACCCGGGACAGGGCCCGACGGGGAGCTGTTTTTT; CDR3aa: CASSTPPGTGPDGELFF
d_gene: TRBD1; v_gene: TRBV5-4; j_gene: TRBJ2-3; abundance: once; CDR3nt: TGTGCCAGCAGCTTTTTACAGGGGGCTTGGGGCACAGATACGCAGTATTTT; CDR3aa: CASSFLQGAWGTDTQYF
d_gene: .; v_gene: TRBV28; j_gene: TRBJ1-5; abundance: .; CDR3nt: TGTGCCAGCAAAGCGGGTCAACTGGGCAATCAGCCCCAGCATTTT; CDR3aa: CASKAGQLGNQPQHF
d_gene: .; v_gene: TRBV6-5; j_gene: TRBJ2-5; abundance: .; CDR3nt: TGTGCCAGCAGTTACCTCCAGGACCAAGAGACCCAGTACTTC; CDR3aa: CASSYLQDQETQYF
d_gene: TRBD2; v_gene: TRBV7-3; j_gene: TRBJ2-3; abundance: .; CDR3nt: TGTGCCAGCAGCTTACTAGCGGGGGAAACAGATACGCAGTATTTT; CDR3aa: CASSLLAGETDTQYF
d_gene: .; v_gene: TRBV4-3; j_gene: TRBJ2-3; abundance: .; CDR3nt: TGCGCCAGCAGCCAAGATAGGGGGGGGCCAGATACGCAGTATTTT; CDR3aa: CASSQDRGGPDTQYF
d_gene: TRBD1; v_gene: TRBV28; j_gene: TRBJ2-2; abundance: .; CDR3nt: TGTGCCAGCAGTTTTCCCGGGACAGAGAACACCGGGGAGCTGTTTTTT; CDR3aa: CASSFPGTENTGELFF
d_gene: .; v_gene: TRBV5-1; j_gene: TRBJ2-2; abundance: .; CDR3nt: TGCGCCAGCAGCCCGAGATACACCGGGGAGCTGTTTTTT; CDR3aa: CASSPRYTGELFF
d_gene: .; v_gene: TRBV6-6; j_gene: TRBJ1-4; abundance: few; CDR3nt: TGTGCCAGCAGTTACAACGGGGATAATGAAAAACTGTTTTTT; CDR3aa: CASSYNGDNEKLFF
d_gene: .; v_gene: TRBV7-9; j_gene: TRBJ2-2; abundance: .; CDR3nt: TGTGCCAGCAGCTTATTTAGCACCGGGGAGCTGTTTTTT; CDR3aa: CASSLFSTGELFF